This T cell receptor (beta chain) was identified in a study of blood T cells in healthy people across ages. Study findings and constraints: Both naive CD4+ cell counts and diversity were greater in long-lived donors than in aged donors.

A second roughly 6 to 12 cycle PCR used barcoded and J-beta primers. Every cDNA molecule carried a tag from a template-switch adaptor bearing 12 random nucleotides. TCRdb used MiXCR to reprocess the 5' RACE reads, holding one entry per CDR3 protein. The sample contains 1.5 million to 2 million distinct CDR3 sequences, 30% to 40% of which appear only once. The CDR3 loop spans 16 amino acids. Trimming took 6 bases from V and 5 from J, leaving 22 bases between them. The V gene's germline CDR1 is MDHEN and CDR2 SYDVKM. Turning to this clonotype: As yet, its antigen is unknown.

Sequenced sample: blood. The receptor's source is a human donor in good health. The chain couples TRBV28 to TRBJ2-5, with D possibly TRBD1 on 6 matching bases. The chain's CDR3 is CASSSRGPPRGETQYF. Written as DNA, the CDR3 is TGTGCCAGCAGCTCCCGCGGACCCCCAAGGGGGGAGACCCAGTACTTC. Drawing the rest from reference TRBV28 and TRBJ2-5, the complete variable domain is DVKVTQSSRYLVKRTGEKVFLECVQDMDHENMFWYRQDPGLGLRLIYFSYDVKMKEKGDIPEGYSVSREKKERFSLILESASTNQTSMYLCASSSRGPPRGETQYFGPGTRLLVL.